These T cell receptor beta chains were read from a single sample in a study of shared clonotypes between healthy human individuals. Some clones are missing from TCRdb's copy, which holds only in-frame ones; the method was immunoSEQ multiplex PCR. Of fewer than 2.5 million clones in the sample, roughly 93% are singletons; the top ten hold 0.36%. Input material: naive CD4+ T cells from PBMCs. Receptors were obtained from a man between 18 and 35 years old in good health. Some clones in this sample may be carry-over from other donors' samples. CDR3s include the opening cysteine and the closing phenylalanine or tryptophan. Fields, in order: V gene, J gene, clone size, D gene, CDR3 protein, CDR3 DNA. D genes are given only for firm matches. For some rows the clone size is stated as once, few or many, or as a class when expanded; others skip it.

v_gene: TRBV28; j_gene: TRBJ2-7; abundance: once; d_gene: .; CDR3aa: CASGYSYEQYF; CDR3nt: TGTGCCAGCGGGTACTCCTACGAGCAGTACTTC
v_gene: TRBV7-2; j_gene: TRBJ2-7; abundance: once; d_gene: .; CDR3aa: CASSLGGGWGTARYEQYF; CDR3nt: TGTGCCAGCAGCTTAGGTGGGGGTTGGGGTACCGCCCGATACGAGCAGTACTTC
v_gene: TRBV28; j_gene: TRBJ2-3; abundance: .; d_gene: TRBD2; CDR3aa: CASSPGTSGRGSTDTQYF; CDR3nt: TGTGCCAGCAGTCCAGGGACTAGCGGGAGAGGAAGCACAGATACGCAGTATTTT
v_gene: TRBV28; j_gene: TRBJ1-1; abundance: .; d_gene: TRBD1; CDR3aa: CASRIQGRVTEAFF; CDR3nt: TGTGCCAGCAGGATACAGGGGAGGGTAACTGAAGCTTTCTTT
v_gene: TRBV11-2; j_gene: TRBJ1-1; abundance: .; d_gene: TRBD1; CDR3aa: CASRLTTTRTGGGTEAFF; CDR3nt: TGTGCCAGCAGGCTGACAACCACCAGGACAGGGGGGGGCACTGAAGCTTTCTTT
v_gene: TRBV5-1; j_gene: TRBJ2-1; abundance: .; d_gene: TRBD2; CDR3aa: CASSFNGLAGVRSYNEQFF; CDR3nt: TGCGCCAGCAGCTTTAATGGGCTAGCGGGAGTGAGATCCTACAATGAGCAGTTCTTC
v_gene: TRBV5-1; j_gene: TRBJ2-1; abundance: .; d_gene: .; CDR3aa: CASSLANLGSYNEQFF; CDR3nt: TGCGCCAGCAGCTTGGCAAACCTAGGTAGCTACAATGAGCAGTTCTTC
v_gene: TRBV7-9; j_gene: TRBJ1-1; abundance: .; d_gene: .; CDR3aa: CASSLPPGSPGAFF; CDR3nt: TGTGCCAGCAGCTTACCACCGGGGTCCCCTGGGGCTTTCTTT
v_gene: TRBV4-2; j_gene: TRBJ2-6; abundance: .; d_gene: .; CDR3aa: CASSQDPTGANVLTF; CDR3nt: TGTGCCAGCAGCCAAGACCCAACTGGGGCCAACGTCCTGACTTTC
v_gene: TRBV2; j_gene: TRBJ1-2; abundance: .; d_gene: .; CDR3aa: CASSETIGLGKYGYTF; CDR3nt: TGTGCCAGCAGTGAGACCATCGGTCTAGGGAAGTATGGCTACACCTTC
v_gene: TRBV15; j_gene: TRBJ2-7; abundance: .; d_gene: .; CDR3aa: CATSTLLTSSYEQYF; CDR3nt: TGTGCCACCAGCACTCTTTTGACTAGCTCCTACGAGCAGTACTTC
v_gene: TRBV6-5; j_gene: TRBJ2-3; abundance: .; d_gene: TRBD1; CDR3aa: CASSYRTGGATQYF; CDR3nt: TGTGCCAGCAGTTATAGGACAGGGGGCGCGACGCAGTATTTT
v_gene: TRBV11-1; j_gene: TRBJ1-6; abundance: .; d_gene: .; CDR3aa: CASSLAGYESPLHF; CDR3nt: TGTGCCAGCAGCTTAGCGGGGTATGAGTCACCCCTCCACTTT
v_gene: TRBV19; j_gene: TRBJ2-3; abundance: .; d_gene: .; CDR3aa: CASSIGLATSTDTQYF; CDR3nt: TGTGCCAGTAGTATTGGGCTAGCGACTAGCACAGATACGCAGTATTTT
v_gene: TRBV29-1; j_gene: TRBJ1-2; abundance: .; d_gene: TRBD1; CDR3aa: CSVVGGQGIYNYGYTF; CDR3nt: TGCAGCGTTGTTGGAGGACAGGGGATATACAACTATGGCTACACCTTC
v_gene: TRBV7-2; j_gene: TRBJ2-4; abundance: .; d_gene: TRBD1; CDR3aa: CASSSTGGSAKNIQYF; CDR3nt: TGTGCCAGCAGCTCCACAGGGGGCTCGGCCAAAAACATTCAGTACTTC
v_gene: TRBV6-1; j_gene: TRBJ1-5; abundance: .; d_gene: .; CDR3aa: CASSGGGVGNQPQHF; CDR3nt: TGTGCCAGCAGTGGAGGAGGGGTGGGCAATCAGCCCCAGCATTTT
v_gene: TRBV5-1; j_gene: TRBJ2-2; abundance: .; d_gene: TRBD1; CDR3aa: CASRSGTGQTTGELFF; CDR3nt: TGCGCCAGCAGGTCGGGGACAGGCCAAACGACCGGGGAGCTGTTTTTT
v_gene: TRBV15; j_gene: TRBJ1-2; abundance: .; d_gene: .; CDR3aa: CATSRDGQSYGYTF; CDR3nt: TGTGCCACCAGCAGAGATGGACAGAGTTATGGCTACACCTTC
v_gene: TRBV11-2; j_gene: TRBJ1-1; abundance: .; d_gene: TRBD1; CDR3aa: CASSFEGAKNTEAFF; CDR3nt: TGTGCCAGCAGCTTTGAGGGGGCGAAGAACACTGAAGCTTTCTTT
v_gene: TRBV6-1; j_gene: TRBJ1-2; abundance: .; d_gene: .; CDR3aa: CASSQAGYTF; CDR3nt: TGTGCCAGCAGTCAAGCGGGCTACACCTTC
v_gene: TRBV19; j_gene: TRBJ2-2; abundance: .; d_gene: TRBD1; CDR3aa: CASSIRDRGAELFF; CDR3nt: TGTGCCAGTAGTATACGGGACAGGGGTGCGGAGCTGTTTTTT
v_gene: TRBV4-1; j_gene: TRBJ2-7; abundance: once; d_gene: .; CDR3aa: CASSHRDASYEQYF; CDR3nt: TGCGCCAGCAGCCACAGGGACGCCTCCTACGAGCAGTACTTC
v_gene: TRBV29-1; j_gene: TRBJ2-7; abundance: few; d_gene: TRBD2; CDR3aa: CSPGLAFHEQYF; CDR3nt: TGCAGCCCCGGACTAGCATTCCACGAGCAGTACTTC
v_gene: TRBV15; j_gene: TRBJ1-5; abundance: .; d_gene: .; CDR3aa: CATSRDKGPRGNQPQHF; CDR3nt: TGTGCCACCAGCAGAGATAAGGGGCCACGGGGCAATCAGCCCCAGCATTTT
v_gene: TRBV27; j_gene: TRBJ2-7; abundance: .; d_gene: TRBD2; CDR3aa: CASSFRASGSYEQYF; CDR3nt: TGTGCCAGCAGTTTTCGGGCTAGCGGCTCCTACGAGCAGTACTTC
v_gene: TRBV4-3; j_gene: TRBJ2-6; abundance: .; d_gene: .; CDR3aa: CASSQDLGAGANVLTF; CDR3nt: TGCGCCAGCAGCCAAGATTTGGGGGCCGGGGCCAACGTCCTGACTTTC
v_gene: TRBV28; j_gene: TRBJ1-2; abundance: .; d_gene: .; CDR3aa: CASSLPSGWVGGYTF; CDR3nt: TGTGCCAGCAGTTTACCCTCAGGCTGGGTGGGTGGCTACACCTTC
v_gene: TRBV19; j_gene: TRBJ2-7; abundance: .; d_gene: TRBD2; CDR3aa: CASKSAGVRSEQYF; CDR3nt: TGTGCCAGTAAATCGGCGGGAGTAAGGAGCGAGCAGTACTTC
v_gene: TRBV7-7; j_gene: TRBJ2-1; abundance: .; d_gene: TRBD1; CDR3aa: CASSPDRGNEQFF; CDR3nt: TGTGCCAGCAGCCCGGACAGGGGTAATGAGCAGTTCTTC
v_gene: TRBV19; j_gene: TRBJ2-1; abundance: few; d_gene: .; CDR3aa: CASSIGDTRVDEQFF; CDR3nt: TGTGCCAGTAGTATTGGGGATACGCGGGTCGATGAGCAGTTCTTC
v_gene: TRBV11-2; j_gene: TRBJ1-2; abundance: .; d_gene: TRBD1; CDR3aa: CASSQGRGNYGYTF; CDR3nt: TGTGCCAGCAGCCAAGGCAGGGGGAACTATGGCTACACCTTC
v_gene: TRBV18; j_gene: TRBJ1-2; abundance: .; d_gene: .; CDR3aa: CASSPSGDPNYGYTF; CDR3nt: TGTGCCAGCTCACCTTCAGGAGACCCTAACTATGGCTACACCTTC
v_gene: TRBV27; j_gene: TRBJ2-5; abundance: .; d_gene: TRBD1; CDR3aa: CASSLRRSGTVPETQYF; CDR3nt: TGTGCCAGCAGTTTGAGGCGATCCGGGACAGTTCCAGAGACCCAGTACTTC
v_gene: TRBV5-1; j_gene: TRBJ2-3; abundance: .; d_gene: .; CDR3aa: CASSLAPGLGGDTQYF; CDR3nt: TGCGCCAGCAGCTTGGCTCCGGGACTGGGGGGAGATACGCAGTATTTT